Shown below are 7 T cell receptor beta chains from a single sample sequenced in a study of shared clonotypes between healthy human individuals. Repertoires were generated with immunoSEQ multiplex PCR, while TCRdb's copy carries only in-frame clones and drops some. Of some 660,000 clones in the sample, about three quarters were seen once. Material for sequencing was memory CD4+ T cells sorted from blood. Subset denoted: CD45RA-negative fraction. These receptors all come from a woman aged 30 to 39 in good health.

This clone occurred many times. In nucleotides, the CDR3 is TGTGCCAGCAGCTTAGAGGGTGCAGGTTCGAGTGAGCAGTTCTTC. Translation gives CASSLEGAGSSEQFF. V gene TRBV11-2 combines with J gene TRBJ2-1; D gene ambiguous. Germline lookup yields CDR1 SGHAT and CDR2 FQNNGV. V dropped 0 bases and J dropped 9 bases, with 15 bases sitting between them. The CDR3 has 15 residues.

This chain connects TRBV27 to TRBJ2-3, with D tentatively TRBD1 (6 bases). CDR1 MNHEY and CDR2 SMNVEV come from the germline V gene (reference sequence). The V and J ends lost 6 bases and 2 bases respectively, with 15 bases between them. The CDR3 consists of 15 residues. For the CDR3, the DNA is TGTGCCAGCAGCCCAGGGACACCGAACACAGATACGCAGTATTTT. Amino acids: CASSPGTPNTDTQYF.

This rearrangement joins TRBV5-6 to TRBJ1-5; perhaps TRBD1 as D (5 bases). CDR3 length equals 14 residues. V lost 0 bases to trimming and J lost 6 bases, with 10 bases between them. Germline CDR1 and CDR2: SGHDT and YYEEEE. The CDR3 DNA sequence: TGTGCCAGCAGCTTGGGAGGGGACCGTCAGCCCCAGCATTTT. Translating gives CASSLGGDRQPQHF.

The chain combines TRBV13 with TRBJ2-1, with a weak D call TRBD1 (6 bases). The CDR3 loop spans 15 amino acids. Germline V gene sequence: CDR1 PRHDT, CDR2 FYEKMQ (reference sequence). Trimming removed 5 bases at V and 5 bases at J, with 16 bases between. CDR3 in amino acids: CASSPRRDNHNEQFF. Written as DNA, the CDR3 is TGTGCCAGCAGCCCGCGCCGGGACAACCACAATGAGCAGTTCTTC. Based on the CDR3 plus reference TRBV13 and TRBJ2-1, the full variable domain is AAGVIQSPRHLIKEKRETATLKCYPIPRHDTVYWYQQGPGQDPQFLISFYEKMQSDKGSIPDRFSAQQFSDYHSELNMSSLELGDSALYFCASSPRRDNHNEQFFGPGTRLTVL.

A few counts support this clone. This rearrangement joins TRBV25-1 to TRBJ2-5; tentatively, D is TRBD2 (7 bases). The V gene's germline CDR1 is MGHDK and CDR2 SYGVNS. There are 14 residues in the CDR3. V was shortened by 8 bases and J by 5 bases, with 18 bases between the two germline ends. CDR3 sequence: CASRGATRRETQYF. The CDR3 DNA follows: TGTGCCAGCCGGGGGGCGACCCGAAGGGAGACCCAGTACTTC.

The genes are TRBV30 and TRBJ1-5, with no clear D. V was trimmed by 2 bases and J by 1 base, leaving 12 bases between them. Germline V CDR1 and CDR2: GTSNPN, SVGIG (reference sequence). This CDR3 has 15 residues. The CDR3 is CAWSWRSSSNQPQHF. The CDR3 coding sequence is TGTGCCTGGAGTTGGAGGAGTTCCAGCAATCAGCCCCAGCATTTT.

The chain carries TRBV5-1 and TRBJ2-2; 14 bases are a match to TRBD2. V trimming: 0 bases; J trimming: 3 bases; junction bases outside the gene matches: 4. Per germline, CDR1 SGHRS and CDR2 YFSETQ. The CDR3 has 18 residues. CDR3 protein: CASSLAGLAGVDTGELFF. CDR3 DNA: TGCGCCAGCAGCTTGGCGGGACTAGCGGGAGTTGACACCGGGGAGCTGTTTTTT.